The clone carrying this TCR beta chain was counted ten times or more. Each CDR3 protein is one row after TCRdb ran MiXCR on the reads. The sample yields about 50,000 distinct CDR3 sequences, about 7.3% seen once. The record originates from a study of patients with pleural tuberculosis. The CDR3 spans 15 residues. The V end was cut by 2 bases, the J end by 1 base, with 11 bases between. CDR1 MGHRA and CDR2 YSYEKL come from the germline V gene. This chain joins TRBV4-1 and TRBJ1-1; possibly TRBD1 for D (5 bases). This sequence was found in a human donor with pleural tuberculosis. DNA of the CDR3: TGCGCCAGCAGCCAAACGGGGACGGAGAACACTGAAGCTTTCTTT. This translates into CASSQTGTENTEAFF.